This entry is about one TCR beta chain. Its antigen is unknown. No much larger clone exists at a distance of one base, and base qualities are not known. Enrolling through a virtual design, the prospective study's participants ranged in age from roughly 18 to 100 years and lived across 24 United States geographic areas. In the prospective study, participants were assigned to cohorts based on the clinical history participants reported in a screening survey and a study questionnaire. Each participant in the prospective study had whole blood, serum and a nasopharyngeal or oropharyngeal swab collected by mobile phlebotomists. Prospective study participants could optionally give additional blood draws and questionnaires over a roughly 2-month period. Before DNA extraction, prospective study blood samples were shipped either frozen or at room temperature. The data were taken from a study of blood T cell repertoires in COVID-19 (dated by TCRdb to the early 2020s). Context from the whole study: The collaborator samples originated in the United States, Italy and Spain and spanned the acute and convalescent phases of COVID-19. The prospective study material was composed of cDNA or gDNA derived from T cells, B-cell-depleted T cells, or PBMCs. The dataset comprised deeply sampled blood TCRbeta repertoires from subjects exposed to, actively infected with, or recovered from COVID-19. A freely available public database, intended as a resource for researchers studying the immune response to SARS-CoV-2, is where the repertoires were released. The samples were drawn from two sources: the first 160 participants of the ongoing ImmuneRACE study, and about 1,300 subjects contributed by 6 global collaborators. Sample metadata almost always included a de-identified subject ID, COVID-19 status, age in years and sex. Where available, HLA class I and class II types were taken from metadata supplied by the sample provider and were not determined by assay-based typing. Broader findings and caveats from the paper: How much clinical and demographic metadata was included differed by source and by participant, and the metadata was provided uncurated.

For this chain, trimming is 4 bases at the V end and 8 bases at the J end, and the number of junction bases without a gene match is 10. Measured from the cysteine to the phenylalanine, the CDR3 is 15 residues long. Only CDR3 DNA is held: 45 bases, read in frame from base 1. According to the germline V gene (reference sequence), CDR1 reads LNHDA and CDR2 reads SQIVND. TCRbeta CDR3 regions were amplified from genomic DNA using the immunoSEQ Assay, a bias-controlled multiplex PCR. The paper's processing steps were these. The number of nucleated cells in each sample was estimated by amplification of reference gene primers within the assay. To quantify the absolute abundance of each unique TCRbeta CDR3 rearrangement, sequence reads were collapsed and filtered. For each sample, productive Simpson clonality was calculated as the square root of Simpson's diversity index across productive rearrangements. As stored in TCRdb, this immuneACCESS dataset retains in-frame rearrangements with V and J assigned. A fraction of the clones does not appear; measured against another copy, unresolved V genes explain less than half of the discrepancy, and the remainder lacks a known reason. That table is the source of V, J and clone size, and D and trimming were worked out from the DNA. Counted in this sample were some 250,000 clones; 86% of them appeared once. The ten largest clones represent 3% to 4% of the sample.

The chain links TRBV19 with TRBJ2-5, and 10 bases in between align with TRBD1. The sequence was obtained from a woman aged 40 to 50 with acute COVID-19. Sequencing was done on a sample of PBMCs or T cells enriched from blood (not recorded which). The CDR3 loop reads CASSRAGTGVSTQYF. The sequenced DNA is TGTGCCAGTAGTAGGGCCGGGACAGGGGTCTCCACCCAGTACTTC.